This TCR beta chain was documented in a study of T cell responses to AZD1222 COVID-19 vaccine. This clone was detected only a few times. This CDR3 spans 14 amino acids. Germline CDR1 is SGDLS and CDR2 is YYNGEE. V gave up 0 bases and J gave up 2 bases, with 9 bases separating them. TCRdb's table, derived via immunoSEQ multiplex PCR, lists solely in-frame clones and lacks some. The sample holds approximately 74,000 clones, around 78% seen once. J is TRBJ2-7 and V is TRBV9; D may correspond to TRBD1 or TRBD2 (6 bases each). The TCR was taken from an adult who received the AZD1222 COVID-19 vaccine. Sequenced here: peripheral blood, sampled 28 days after the second AZD1222 dose. This CDR3 is CASSVGGAPYEQYF. The CDR3 nucleotides are TGTGCCAGCAGCGTAGGGGGGGCTCCCTACGAGCAGTACTTC.